This TCR beta chain was recorded in a study of blood T cell repertoires in COVID-19. Germline V gene sequence: CDR1 MNHEY, CDR2 SMNVEV (reference sequence). The germline V and J ends were trimmed by 3 bases and 9 bases, with 9 bases remaining between them. The CDR3 has 13 residues. Sequencing was performed with immunoSEQ multiplex PCR; in TCRdb, only in-frame clones are kept and a portion is missing. The sample gives 95,000 to 100,000 clones, approximately 90% of which show up once; roughly 17% is in the top ten. Sequencing was done on a sample of peripheral blood. The receptor's source is a man aged 50 to 60 with acute or convalescent COVID-19. V is TRBV27 and J is TRBJ1-6, with D unresolved. CDR3 loop: CASSLKGGSPLHF. In nucleotides, the CDR3 is TGTGCCAGCAGTTTGAAAGGAGGTTCACCCCTCCACTTT.